These 19 T cell receptor beta chains originate from one sample sequenced in a study of shared clonotypes between healthy human individuals. Naive CD8 populations comprised CD45RO-negative cells positively selected for CCR7, excluding terminally differentiated effector memory CD45RA+ cells. Using immunoSEQ multiplex PCR, the repertoire was profiled, and TCRdb retains in-frame clones only, with some absent. The table has about 580,000 clones, 95% to 98% seen once. Sequencing used naive CD8+ T cells sorted from blood. These receptors all come from a man between 25 and 39 years old in good health.

The chain couples TRBV4-1 to TRBJ1-1, with a weak D call TRBD1 (5 bases). Germline values: CDR1 MGHRA, CDR2 YSYEKL. The CDR3 has 15 residues. V was cut by 3 bases and J by 5 bases, with 16 bases left in between. The CDR3 protein is CASSQAQGGGTEAFF. CDR3 nucleotide sequence: TGCGCCAGCAGCCAGGCCCAGGGCGGTGGAACTGAAGCTTTCTTT.

The chain combines TRBV7-9 with TRBJ2-1; 8 bases are shared with TRBD2. The ends lost 5 bases at V and 6 bases at J; junction bases unmatched: 12. CDR3 length equals 16 residues. Germline V gene sequence: CDR1 SEHNR, CDR2 FQNEAQ (reference sequence). The DNA for the CDR3 is TGTGCCAGCAGCCTTTGGGCGGGGGGTCTCGGCAATGAGCAGTTCTTC. Translating it yields CASSLWAGGLGNEQFF. Looking up the rest from reference TRBV7-9 and TRBJ2-1 gives the full variable domain: DTGVSQNPRHKITKRGQNVTFRCDPISEHNRLYWYRQTLGQGPEFLTYFQNEAQLEKSRLLSDRFSAERPKGSFSTLEIQRTEQGDSAMYLCASSLWAGGLGNEQFFGPGTRLTVL.

The chain recombines TRBV27 with TRBJ1-4; D gene ambiguous. This CDR3 region has 15 residues. Germline loops: CDR1 MNHEY, CDR2 SMNVEV (reference sequence). Deletions cut 0 bases from V and 2 bases from J, with 7 bases between. CDR3 DNA: TGTGCCAGCAGTTTATCACGGACGACTAATGAAAAACTGTTTTTT. Translated, it gives CASSLSRTTNEKLFF.

The V gene is TRBV2, the J gene TRBJ2-7, with D possibly TRBD2 on 5 matching bases. The CDR3 length is 12 residues. CDR1 and CDR2 from the germline V gene are SNHLY and FYNNEI. Trimming took off 6 bases at V and 2 bases at J, with 8 bases between the two ends. The CDR3 DNA reads TGTGCCAGCAGGGGAGATCCCTACGAGCAGTACTTC. Its protein product is CASRGDPYEQYF.

As DNA, the CDR3 is TGCGCCAGCAGTGGCCAGACAGGGTATCATTTCTTC. Translation gives CASSGQTGYHFF. The chain recombines TRBV10-1 with TRBJ2-1; 7 nucleotides match TRBD1. This CDR3 comprises 12 residues. V lost 4 bases to trimming and J lost 16 bases; unmatched junction nucleotides: 10. The V gene's germline CDR1 is WNHNN and CDR2 SYGVQD (reference sequence).

As DNA, the CDR3 is TGTGCCAGTAGCCGGGTAGGGAATGAGCAGTTCTTC. This gives the protein CASSRVGNEQFF. The chain has TRBV19 and TRBJ2-1, with unresolved D. Trimming stripped 6 bases from V and 7 bases from J, with 10 bases between. This CDR3 is 12 amino acids long. Germline loops: CDR1 LNHDA, CDR2 SQIVND (reference sequence).

The rearrangement uses TRBV19 and TRBJ2-1; 9 bases are a match to TRBD1. The CDR3 runs to 16 residues. Looked up from germline, CDR1 is LNHDA and CDR2 is SQIVND (reference sequence). The V gene end was trimmed by 4 bases and the J gene end by 6 bases; junction bases not matched to a gene: 10. For the CDR3, the DNA is TGTGCCAGTAGTACCTGGACAGGGGTTTTTCGCAATGAGCAGTTCTTC. It encodes CASSTWTGVFRNEQFF.

The rearrangement joins TRBV2 to TRBJ1-5; D gene unclear. Trimming pared 6 bases from V and 0 bases from J, leaving 12 bases between. Looked up from germline, CDR1 is SNHLY and CDR2 is FYNNEI. This CDR3 has 15 residues. CDR3 DNA: TGTGCCAGCAGGGATAACAGTTATAGCAATCAGCCCCAGCATTTT. This translates into CASRDNSYSNQPQHF.

The V gene is TRBV7-2, the J gene TRBJ2-7; TRBD2 aligns across 9 bases. The germline V gene has CDR1 SGHTA and CDR2 FQGNSA. The CDR3 sequence is 13 residues long. J gave up 2 bases and V 7 bases, and 3 bases lay outside the gene matches. The CDR3, as DNA: TGTGCCAGCACCTCTAGCGGGGCCTACGAGCAGTACTTC. This sequence encodes CASTSSGAYEQYF.

This chain joins TRBV27 and TRBJ2-7; no reliable D call. The CDR3 covers 14 residues. Trimming took off 3 bases at V and 5 bases at J, with 14 bases between the two ends. The germline V gene has CDR1 MNHEY and CDR2 SMNVEV (reference sequence). The CDR3 protein is CASSFSSGINEQYF. The DNA of the CDR3 is TGTGCCAGCAGTTTTTCGTCCGGCATAAACGAGCAGTACTTC.

This chain connects TRBV13 to TRBJ2-7; D perhaps matches TRBD1 (6 bases). The CDR3 covers 12 residues. Trimming pared 7 bases from V and 1 base from J, leaving 8 bases between. Per the germline V gene, CDR1 is PRHDT and CDR2 is FYEKMQ (reference sequence). For the CDR3, the DNA is TGTGCCAGCACCGGACAGTCCTACGAGCAGTACTTC. This translates into CASTGQSYEQYF.

The gene calls are TRBV5-1 and TRBJ2-7, with D unclear. This CDR3 region has 14 residues. V was shortened by 3 bases and J by 4 bases, with 14 bases between the two germline ends. Germline V gives CDR1 SGHRS, CDR2 YFSETQ. CDR3 sequence: CASSSSLGNYEQYF. CDR3 nucleotide sequence: TGCGCCAGCAGCTCAAGCCTGGGGAATTACGAGCAGTACTTC.

The genes are TRBV7-9 and TRBJ2-1, with 12 nucleotides matching TRBD2. This CDR3 contains 16 residues. The V gene end was trimmed by 4 bases and the J gene end by 6 bases; junction bases not matched to a gene: 7. CDR1 and CDR2 (germline): SEHNR, FQNEAQ (reference sequence). This CDR3 reads CASSSPLAGGGNEQFF. The CDR3 nucleotides read TGTGCCAGCAGCTCCCCCCTAGCGGGAGGGGGCAATGAGCAGTTCTTC. Full variable domain (outside the CDR3, taken from reference TRBV7-9 and TRBJ2-1): DTGVSQNPRHKITKRGQNVTFRCDPISEHNRLYWYRQTLGQGPEFLTYFQNEAQLEKSRLLSDRFSAERPKGSFSTLEIQRTEQGDSAMYLCASSSPLAGGGNEQFFGPGTRLTVL.

V and J are TRBV19 and TRBJ1-1; D gene ambiguous. The CDR3 is 14 residues long. Germline V CDR1 and CDR2: LNHDA, SQIVND (reference sequence). V lost 2 bases and J lost 1, with 8 bases in between. The CDR3 bases are TGTGCCAGTAGTATACTGGGGAAGAACACTGAAGCTTTCTTT. It encodes CASSILGKNTEAFF.

The chain uses TRBV7-9 and TRBJ2-5; D not resolved. The germline CDR1 and CDR2 sequences are SEHNR and FQNEAQ (reference sequence). Trimming pared 1 base from V and 2 bases from J, leaving 8 bases between. This CDR3 is built from 14 residues. CDR3 region: CASSLVADQETQYF. As DNA, the CDR3 is TGTGCCAGCAGCTTAGTCGCAGATCAAGAGACCCAGTACTTC.

The CDR3: CASGSARSSYNEQFF. The CDR3 nucleotides are TGTGCCAGCGGGTCAGCCCGAAGCTCCTACAATGAGCAGTTCTTC. V usage is TRBV28 and J usage is TRBJ2-1; unclear D gene. This CDR3 is 15 amino acids long. The V gene's germline CDR1 is MDHEN and CDR2 SYDVKM. Trimming shortened V by 8 bases and J by 0 bases, and 14 bases separated the two germline ends.

The gene calls are TRBV6-5 and TRBJ2-7; 8 bases fit TRBD1. Per the germline V gene, CDR1 is MNHEY and CDR2 is SVGAGI. With 7 bases clipped from V and 3 bases from J, the junction kept 5 bases outside the gene matches. The CDR3 loop spans 13 amino acids. CDR3 DNA: TGTGCCAGCACGACAGGGGCAGTCTACGAGCAGTACTTC. Translating gives CASTTGAVYEQYF.

This clone appeared a single time. This chain connects TRBV28 to TRBJ1-4; no clear D. The CDR3 extends over 17 amino acids. V lost 3 bases, J lost 4 bases, and 18 bases lay in between. Germline values: CDR1 MDHEN, CDR2 SYDVKM. The CDR3 DNA reads TGTGCCAGCAGTTTCGTAGTTGGTCAGGAGTTTAATGAAAAACTGTTTTTT. This encodes CASSFVVGQEFNEKLFF.

This clone came up once. The rearrangement joins TRBV10-3 to TRBJ2-7, with 11 nucleotides matching TRBD2. Germline values: CDR1 ENHRY, CDR2 SYGVKD. The CDR3 is made up of 15 amino acids. J was trimmed by 0 bases and V by 6 bases; bases with no gene match: 4. CDR3 DNA: TGTGCCATCAGGCCGGGACTAGCGGACTCCTACGAGCAGTACTTC. It yields the protein CAIRPGLADSYEQYF.